Sequencing of this TCR beta chain was carried out in a study of shared clonotypes between healthy human individuals. About the study: Aged 18 to 49, the donors were two women and a few men.

Study results and limitations: It was only blood that was sampled, and tissue repertoires likely differ.

Some clones are missing from TCRdb's copy, which holds only in-frame ones; the method was immunoSEQ multiplex PCR. The sample has roughly 500,000 clones, 90% to 96% seen once. From CD4+ cells came CD45RA+ naive and CD45RA-negative memory subsets. Of note for this clone: The antigen is not known.

With V trimmed by 5 bases and J by 1 base, 11 bases remained unmatched. This CDR3 comprises 16 residues. Germline CDR1 reads SEHNR; CDR2 reads FQNEAQ (reference sequence). The V and J genes are TRBV7-9 and TRBJ2-7; 7 positions match TRBD1. The clonotype comes from a woman aged 25 to 39 in good health. Sequencing input: naive CD4+ T cells sorted from blood. This sample's subset: CD45RA+ positively selected. For the CDR3, the DNA is TGTGCCAGCAGCGTAAAGACAGGGTCCGCATCCTACGAGCAGTACTTC. It codes for CASSVKTGSASYEQYF.